What follows are 11 T cell receptor beta chains derived from one specimen sequenced in a study of response to subunit inactivated influenza vaccine. MiXCR, run by TCRdb on the RT-PCR reads, gives a single entry per CDR3 protein. The sample yields more than 150,000 distinct CDR3 sequences, around 9% seen once. This specimen was non-naive T cells sorted from PBMCs, taken on the day of vaccination. The source of these receptors is a man aged 50-59 years who received an inactivated influenza vaccine.

This clonotype was recorded at least ten times. The V and J genes are TRBV7-2 and TRBJ2-7, with TRBD2 as a possible D gene (6 bases). Trimming removed 4 bases from V and 2 bases from J, with 9 bases in between. Looked up from germline, CDR1 is SGHTA and CDR2 is FQGNSA. The CDR3 totals 13 residues. The CDR3 DNA follows: TGTGCCAGCAGCTCCCGGGGGACCTACGAGCAGTACTTC. Translation gives CASSSRGTYEQYF.

This chain uses TRBV3-1 with TRBJ2-7; 12 bases agree with TRBD2. Germline V gives CDR1 LGHDT, CDR2 YNNKEL (reference sequence). The CDR3 length is 17 residues. J lost 5 bases, V lost 4 bases, and 12 bases had no gene match. DNA of the CDR3: TGTGCCAGCAGCCGATTCCTAGGACTAGCGGGGATCCACGAGCAGTACTTC. Translation: CASSRFLGLAGIHEQYF.

This clonotype occurred a few times. J is TRBJ2-2 and V is TRBV28; 7 bases align to TRBD1. The junction had 9 bases not matched to a gene; V was cut back by 6 bases and J by 2 bases. CDR3 length equals 16 residues. Germline CDR1 is MDHEN and CDR2 is SYDVKM. The CDR3 loop reads CASRGLRTGNTGELFF. The CDR3 DNA sequence: TGTGCCAGCAGGGGTTTGAGGACAGGCAACACCGGGGAGCTGTTTTTT.

This clonotype was observed at least ten times. The genes are TRBV5-6 and TRBJ2-1; 9 nucleotides line up with TRBD1. Germline CDR1 and CDR2: SGHDT and YYEEEE. CDR3 length: 13 residues. V dropped 4 bases and J dropped 6; count of bases not matched to a gene: 2. CDR3 in amino acids: CASSGTGSNEQFF. CDR3 sequence (DNA): TGTGCCAGCAGCGGGACAGGGTCCAATGAGCAGTTCTTC.

The gene calls are TRBV6-1 and TRBJ2-5; tentatively, D is TRBD2 (6 bases). The V end was cut by 2 bases, the J end by 5 bases, with 6 bases between. The CDR3 has 12 amino acids. Germline V gives CDR1 MNHNS, CDR2 SASEGT. The CDR3 DNA reads TGTGCCAGCAGTGAACGGGGGGAGACCCAGTACTTC. Its translation is CASSERGETQYF.

The genes are TRBV5-4 and TRBJ2-7, with unresolved D. The CDR3 runs to 13 residues. CDR1 is SGHNT, CDR2 YYREEE, per germline (reference sequence). Trimming took off 4 bases at V and 2 bases at J, with 10 bases between the two ends. The CDR3: CASSPELTYEQYF. The CDR3 DNA is TGTGCCAGCAGCCCGGAGCTCACCTACGAGCAGTACTTC.

This clonotype was detected a few times. In DNA form, the CDR3 reads TGTGCCAGAAGTAGACCCCCGAACAATGAGCAGTTCTTC. The encoded protein is CARSRPPNNEQFF. The chain links TRBV27 to TRBJ2-1; D uncertain. Between the trimmed V and J ends, which lost 9 bases and 5 bases, there was a span of 14 bases. Germline loops: CDR1 MNHEY, CDR2 SMNVEV (reference sequence). The CDR3 contains 13 residues.

This chain links TRBV6-1 with TRBJ2-7; D is unresolved. The germline CDR1 and CDR2 sequences are MNHNS and SASEGT. The CDR3 has 14 amino acids. The V gene lost 7 bases and the J gene lost 2 bases, with 15 bases spanning the gap. CDR3 amino acids: CASMSRYPPYEQYF. The CDR3 coding sequence is TGTGCCAGCATGTCCAGGTACCCCCCCTACGAGCAGTACTTC.

This clonotype was seen ten or more times. V and J are TRBV12-3 or TRBV12-4 and TRBJ1-1, with TRBD1 matching 8 bases. J was trimmed by 3 bases and V by 7 bases; bases with no gene match: 10. This CDR3 is built from 15 residues. Here the CDR3 reads CASMRRGTGHTEAFF. CDR3 bases: TGTGCCAGCATGCGCCGCGGGACAGGTCACACTGAAGCTTTCTTT.

This clonotype was seen only a few times. The CDR3, as DNA: TGTGCCAGCAGCGTCAACAGGGCAGATACGCAGTATTTT. This encodes CASSVNRADTQYF. V is TRBV9 and J is TRBJ2-3; a weak D match, TRBD1 (6 bases). V lost 2 bases and J lost 4, with 8 bases in between. Per germline, CDR1 SGDLS and CDR2 YYNGEE. This CDR3 has 13 residues. The whole variable domain, remainder taken from reference TRBV9 and TRBJ2-3, is DSGVTQTPKHLITATGQRVTLRCSPRSGDLSVYWYQQSLDQGLQFLIQYYNGEERAKGNILERFSAQQFPDLHSELNLSSLELGDSALYFCASSVNRADTQYFGPGTRLTVL.

A few counts support this clonotype. This chain connects TRBV25-1 to TRBJ2-1; 9 bases are a match to TRBD2. This CDR3 has 15 residues. CDR1 MGHDK and CDR2 SYGVNS come from the germline V gene. V trimming: 2 bases; J trimming: 4 bases; junction bases outside the gene matches: 3. Written as DNA, the CDR3 is TGTGCCAGCAGTGAAGCGGGAGGGCAATACAATGAGCAGTTCTTC. This encodes CASSEAGGQYNEQFF.